The rows below give T cell receptor beta chains drawn from one sample of a study of T cell repertoires in cytomegalovirus infection. Antigen specificity for these receptors is unknown. MiXCR, applied by TCRdb to the reads, yields one record per CDR3 protein. This table has about 700,000 distinct CDR3 sequences, roughly a third appearing once. The sequenced sample was cultured PBMCs, obtained from culture after CMV antigen stimulation. The origin of the receptors is a human donor in good health (CMV status not recorded). Some clones in this sample may be carry-over from other donors' samples. Both conserved end residues are part of each CDR3. The D gene is left open where the match is weak. Not all rows give a size; the values are once, few, many and, for expanded clones, a class.

V: TRBV10-3; D: TRBD2; size: .; J: TRBJ2-1; DNA: TGTGCCATCAGTGAGCCGAAGCGGGAGACCGTCAATGAGCAGTTCTTC; CDR3: CAISEPKRETVNEQFF
V: TRBV5-4; D: .; size: .; J: TRBJ1-4; DNA: TGTGCCAGCAGCTTGAAGGGAGTAAAAGGTGAAAAACTGTTTTTT; CDR3: CASSLKGVKGEKLFF
V: TRBV20-1; D: TRBD2; size: .; J: TRBJ2-3; DNA: TGCGGTGCTAGTCGCCTAGCGGGGGCTTCAGATACGCAGTATTTT; CDR3: CGASRLAGASDTQYF
V: TRBV7-2; D: .; size: few; J: TRBJ2-1; DNA: TGTGCCAGCAGCCAGAAATACAATGAGCAGTTCTTC; CDR3: CASSQKYNEQFF
V: TRBV3-1; D: .; size: .; J: TRBJ1-4; DNA: TGTGCCAGCAGCCAACTCGGTACACTCGGTGAAAAACTGTTTTTT; CDR3: CASSQLGTLGEKLFF
V: TRBV5-1; D: .; size: few; J: TRBJ1-1; DNA: TGCGCCAGCAGCTTGGCCTTAGCGGGGCAGGGGGAAGCTTTCTTT; CDR3: CASSLALAGQGEAFF
V: TRBV12-3/TRBV12-4; D: TRBD2; size: few; J: TRBJ2-1; DNA: TGTGCCAGCAGTCCGACTAGCGGGTTCTACAATGAGCAGTTCTTC; CDR3: CASSPTSGFYNEQFF
V: TRBV20-1; D: .; size: .; J: TRBJ1-4; DNA: TGCAGTGCTAGGATGAGGACAGCGGGAAAACTGTTTTTT; CDR3: CSARMRTAGKLFF
V: TRBV11-3; D: .; size: few; J: TRBJ2-3; DNA: TGTGCCAGCAGCCAGACCGCCTCGAGCGATACGCAGTATTTT; CDR3: CASSQTASSDTQYF
V: TRBV9; D: TRBD1; size: .; J: TRBJ1-2; DNA: TGTGCCAGCAGCGTGGACAGGCGTGGATATGGCTACACCTTC; CDR3: CASSVDRRGYGYTF
V: TRBV6-1; D: .; size: few; J: TRBJ1-1; DNA: TGTGCCAGCAATGGCTTAGGGAACACTGAAGCTTTCTTT; CDR3: CASNGLGNTEAFF
V: TRBV29-1; D: .; size: .; J: TRBJ1-4; DNA: TGCAGCGTTGAAGATCCTGGCGGCGAAAAACTGTTTTTT; CDR3: CSVEDPGGEKLFF
V: TRBV11-2; D: .; size: .; J: TRBJ1-1; DNA: TGTGCCAGCAGCTCCTCACAGGGAGCGCGAACTGAAGCTTTCTTT; CDR3: CASSSSQGARTEAFF
V: TRBV11-2; D: TRBD1; size: .; J: TRBJ2-7; DNA: TGTGCCAGCAGCTTAGAACTGGGACAGCGTCTCCAGCAGTACTTC; CDR3: CASSLELGQRLQQYF
V: TRBV2; D: .; size: .; J: TRBJ2-7; DNA: TGTGCCAGCAAGGCCGAGGTTCTCCACGAGCAGTACTTC; CDR3: CASKAEVLHEQYF
V: TRBV2; D: TRBD1; size: few; J: TRBJ2-7; DNA: TGTGCCAGCAAGACAGGGTCAGACTCCTACGAGCAGTACTTC; CDR3: CASKTGSDSYEQYF
V: TRBV19; D: .; size: .; J: TRBJ1-1; DNA: TGTGCCAGTAGTACAACAGGGTCCACTGAAGCTTTCTTT; CDR3: CASSTTGSTEAFF
V: TRBV25-1; D: TRBD1; size: few; J: TRBJ1-1; DNA: TGTGCCAGCAGTGGCAGGGGGCTGGCTGAAGCTTTCTTT; CDR3: CASSGRGLAEAFF
V: TRBV7-9; D: .; size: few; J: TRBJ1-4; DNA: TGTGCCAGCAGCTCCCCGAGGGTAATTTATGAAAAACTGTTTTTT; CDR3: CASSSPRVIYEKLFF
V: TRBV11-2; D: TRBD1; size: few; J: TRBJ2-7; DNA: TGTGCCAGCAGCTTAGATCCGGGCAAGGGGACAGAGGGGGAGCAGTACTTC; CDR3: CASSLDPGKGTEGEQYF
V: TRBV20-1; D: TRBD2; size: .; J: TRBJ2-7; DNA: TGCAGTGCTCGACTAGCGGGGGGGCTCTCCTACGAGCAGTACTTC; CDR3: CSARLAGGLSYEQYF
V: TRBV24-1; D: .; size: .; J: TRBJ2-3; DNA: TGTGCCACCAGTGGGGATGGAAAATCGGGAGAGGTCCCAGATACGCAGTATTTT; CDR3: CATSGDGKSGEVPDTQYF
V: TRBV27; D: .; size: few; J: TRBJ1-5; DNA: TGTGCCAGCAGTTTATCGTGGGGGGTTCCCCAGCATTTT; CDR3: CASSLSWGVPQHF
V: TRBV12-3/TRBV12-4; D: TRBD1; size: many; J: TRBJ2-1; DNA: TGTGCCAGCACGTCCCGGGACAGGGTCAATGAGCAGTTCTTC; CDR3: CASTSRDRVNEQFF
V: TRBV18; D: .; size: .; J: TRBJ2-3; DNA: TGTGCCAGCTCGACATTCAGGGCCCCCACAGATACGCAGTATTTT; CDR3: CASSTFRAPTDTQYF
V: TRBV30; D: .; size: .; J: TRBJ1-2; DNA: TGTGCCTGGAGCGAGGGATCGGGCTACACCTTC; CDR3: CAWSEGSGYTF